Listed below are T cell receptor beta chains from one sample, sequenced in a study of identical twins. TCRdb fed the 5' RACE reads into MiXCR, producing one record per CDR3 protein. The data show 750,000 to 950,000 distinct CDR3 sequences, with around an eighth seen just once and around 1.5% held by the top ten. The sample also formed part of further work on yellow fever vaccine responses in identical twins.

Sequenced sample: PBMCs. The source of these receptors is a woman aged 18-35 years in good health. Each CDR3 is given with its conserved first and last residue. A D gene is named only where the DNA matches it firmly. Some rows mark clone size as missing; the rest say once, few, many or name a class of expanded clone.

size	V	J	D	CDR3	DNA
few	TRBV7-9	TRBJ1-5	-	CASSLGGVDQPQHF	TGTGCCAGCAGCTTAGGGGGGGTCGATCAGCCCCAGCATTTT
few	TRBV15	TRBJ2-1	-	CATAQGGVNNEQFF	TGTGCCACCGCGCAGGGGGGGGTAAACAATGAGCAGTTCTTC
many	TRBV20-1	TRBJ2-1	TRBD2	CSAVRGGNVLYNEQFF	TGCAGTGCCGTCCGGGGAGGGAACGTTCTCTACAATGAGCAGTTCTTC
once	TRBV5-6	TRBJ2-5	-	CASSLKTVQETQYF	TGTGCCAGCAGCTTGAAGACAGTCCAAGAGACCCAGTACTTC
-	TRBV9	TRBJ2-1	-	CASSVVGGGEQFF	TGTGCCAGCAGCGTAGTGGGTGGGGGTGAGCAGTTCTTC
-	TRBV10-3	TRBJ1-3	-	CAISGGVPSSGNTIYF	TGTGCCATCAGTGGGGGAGTTCCCTCCTCTGGAAACACCATATATTTT
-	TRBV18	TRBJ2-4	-	CASSPPPTGPQNIQYF	TGTGCCAGCTCACCACCCCCCACCGGGCCCCAAAACATTCAGTACTTC
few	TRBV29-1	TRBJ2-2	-	CSVAGAVSIGELFF	TGCAGCGTTGCAGGGGCTGTGAGCATCGGGGAGCTGTTTTTT
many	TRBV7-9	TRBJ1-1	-	CASSFGTSEAFF	TGTGCCAGCAGCTTCGGGACATCTGAAGCTTTCTTT
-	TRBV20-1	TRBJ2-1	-	CSARPAEAYNEQFF	TGCAGTGCTAGACCAGCGGAGGCCTACAATGAGCAGTTCTTC